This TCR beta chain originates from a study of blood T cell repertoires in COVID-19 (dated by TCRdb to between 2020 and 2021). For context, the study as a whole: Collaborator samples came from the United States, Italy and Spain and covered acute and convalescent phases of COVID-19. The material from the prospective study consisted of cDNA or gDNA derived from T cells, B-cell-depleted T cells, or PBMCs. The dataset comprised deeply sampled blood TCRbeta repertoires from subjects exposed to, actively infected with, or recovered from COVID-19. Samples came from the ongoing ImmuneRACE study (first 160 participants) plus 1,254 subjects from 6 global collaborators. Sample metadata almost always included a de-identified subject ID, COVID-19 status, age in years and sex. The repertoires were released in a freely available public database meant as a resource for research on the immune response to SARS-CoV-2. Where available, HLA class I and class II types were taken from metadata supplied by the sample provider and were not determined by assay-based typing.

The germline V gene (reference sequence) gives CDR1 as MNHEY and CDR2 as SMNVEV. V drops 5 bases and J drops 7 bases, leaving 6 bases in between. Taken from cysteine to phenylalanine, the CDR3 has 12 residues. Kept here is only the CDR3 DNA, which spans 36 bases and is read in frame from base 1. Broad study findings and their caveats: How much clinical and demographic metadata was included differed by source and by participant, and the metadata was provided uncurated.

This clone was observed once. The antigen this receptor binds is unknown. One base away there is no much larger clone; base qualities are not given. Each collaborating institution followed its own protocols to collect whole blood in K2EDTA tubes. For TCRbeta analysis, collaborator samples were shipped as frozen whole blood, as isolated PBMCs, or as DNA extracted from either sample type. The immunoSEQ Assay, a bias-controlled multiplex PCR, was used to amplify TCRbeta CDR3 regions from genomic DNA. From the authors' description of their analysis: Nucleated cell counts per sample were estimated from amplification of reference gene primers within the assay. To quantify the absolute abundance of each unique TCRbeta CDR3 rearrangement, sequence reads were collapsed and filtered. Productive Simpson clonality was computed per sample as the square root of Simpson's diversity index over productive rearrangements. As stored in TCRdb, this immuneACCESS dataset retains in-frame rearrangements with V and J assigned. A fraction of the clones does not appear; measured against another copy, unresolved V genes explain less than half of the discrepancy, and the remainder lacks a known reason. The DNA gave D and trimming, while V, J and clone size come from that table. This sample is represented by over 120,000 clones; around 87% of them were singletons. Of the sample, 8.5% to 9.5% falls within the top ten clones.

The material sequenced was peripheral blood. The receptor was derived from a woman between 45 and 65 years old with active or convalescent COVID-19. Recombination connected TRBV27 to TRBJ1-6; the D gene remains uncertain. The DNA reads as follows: TGTGCCAGCAGTGGCCAGAATTCACCCCTCCACTTT. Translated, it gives CASSGQNSPLHF.